This TCR beta chain came from a study of blood T cell repertoires in COVID-19 (dated by TCRdb to the early 2020s). For the study in its entirety: Samples from collaborators originated in the United States, Italy and Spain and spanned both the acute and convalescent phases of COVID-19. The material from the prospective study consisted of cDNA or gDNA derived from T cells, B-cell-depleted T cells, or PBMCs. Subjects who had been exposed to COVID-19, were actively infected with it, or had recovered from it provided the deeply sampled blood TCRbeta repertoires that made up the dataset. The repertoires were released in a freely available public database meant as a resource for research on the immune response to SARS-CoV-2. The samples were drawn from two sources: the first 160 participants of the ongoing ImmuneRACE study, and 1,000 to 1,500 subjects contributed by 6 global collaborators. A de-identified subject ID, COVID-19 status, age in years and sex were almost always included in the sample metadata. Where HLA class I and class II types were available, the types were taken from metadata supplied by the sample provider, not from assay-based typing. Findings and caveats that apply to the study as a whole: The quantity of clinical and demographic metadata differed by source and by participant and was supplied without curation.

From the cysteine up to the phenylalanine, the CDR3 has a length of 13 residues. Only the CDR3 DNA is retained, 39 bases long and in frame from the first base. The junction shows trimming of 1 base on V and 12 bases on J, plus 15 bases between the germline ends. Another Seattle source contributed samples from volunteer blood donors who had recovered from COVID-19. Each collaborating institution followed its own protocols to collect whole blood in K2EDTA tubes. For TCRbeta analysis, collaborators shipped samples as frozen whole blood, isolated PBMCs, or DNA extracted from either of those sample types. TCRbeta CDR3 regions were amplified from genomic DNA using the immunoSEQ Assay, a bias-controlled multiplex PCR. The paper's data handling went like this. Nucleated cell counts per sample were estimated from amplification of reference gene primers within the assay. Sequence reads were collapsed and filtered to measure the absolute abundance of every unique TCRbeta CDR3 rearrangement. For each sample, productive Simpson clonality was calculated as the square root of Simpson's diversity index across productive rearrangements. This is the immuneACCESS table as TCRdb keeps it, with only in-frame sequences that have V and J called. A part of the clones is gone; compared with another copy, unresolved V genes explain less than half, and the rest is unexplained. That table furnishes V, J and clone size, whereas the DNA furnished D and trimming. For this sample the table gives 200,000 to 300,000 clones, of which less than 90% were detected only once. In total, the top ten clones hold roughly 3.9% of the sample.

In the case of this clone: There is no known antigen for this receptor. Base qualities are missing; no much larger clone stands one base away.

Sequencing was carried out using peripheral blood. The TCR sequence derives from a man in his 60s who had recovered from COVID-19. Here the chain combines TRBV12-3 or TRBV12-4 and TRBJ1-2; the D gene is possibly TRBD1, with 5 bases matching. The bases are TGTGCCAGCAGTTTAGTTGTTGGACGGGGGGACACCTTC. It is translated as CASSLVVGRGDTF.